This T cell receptor (beta chain) comes out of a study of T cell therapy after organ transplantation. Per germline, CDR1 SGHRS and CDR2 YFSETQ. The ends were cut back, 0 bases at V and 5 bases at J, with 12 bases in the middle. The CDR3 runs 14 residues. TCRdb keeps only in-frame clones here, not all; method: immunoSEQ multiplex PCR. The data contain 20,000 or so clones, about 81% of them seen just once; the ten biggest clones take up about a tenth. Turning to this clone: No antigen is known for it.

Time point given: 4-8 weeks after completion of therapy. The specimen was CD8+ T cells from blood, collected after autologous CMV-specific T cell therapy. V and J are TRBV5-1 and TRBJ2-7, with D tentatively TRBD2 (6 bases). The TCR sequence derives from a human patient who had received a solid organ transplant and had CMV disease. Some T cells may arise from the graft donor. CDR3 sequence reads: CASSLEGGVDEQYF. DNA for the CDR3: TGCGCCAGCAGCTTGGAAGGAGGGGTTGACGAGCAGTACTTC.